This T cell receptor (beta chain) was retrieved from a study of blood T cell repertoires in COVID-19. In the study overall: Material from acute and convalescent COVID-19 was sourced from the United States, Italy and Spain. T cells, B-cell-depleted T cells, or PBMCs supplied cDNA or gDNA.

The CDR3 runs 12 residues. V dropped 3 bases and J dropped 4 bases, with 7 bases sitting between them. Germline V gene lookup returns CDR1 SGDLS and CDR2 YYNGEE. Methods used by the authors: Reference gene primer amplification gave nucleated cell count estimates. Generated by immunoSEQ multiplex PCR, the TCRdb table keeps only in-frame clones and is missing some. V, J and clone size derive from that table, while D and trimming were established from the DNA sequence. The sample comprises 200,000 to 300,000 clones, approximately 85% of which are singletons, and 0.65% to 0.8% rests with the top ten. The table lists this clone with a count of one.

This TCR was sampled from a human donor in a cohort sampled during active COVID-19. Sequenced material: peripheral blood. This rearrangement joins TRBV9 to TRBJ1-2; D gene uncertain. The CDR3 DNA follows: TGTGCCAGCAGCGCCCCGTCCTATGGCTACACCTTC. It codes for CASSAPSYGYTF.